The text below deals with one T cell receptor beta chain. This clone was counted only a few times. Its recognized antigen is unknown. The record has no base qualities; no much larger clone is one base away. These data come from a study of T cell responses to AZD1222 COVID-19 vaccine (dated by TCRdb to the early 2020s). For context, the study as a whole: Because spike-specific TCR depth and breadth did not differ between the two schedules, AZD1222 recipients who got a second dose at roughly 4 weeks were pooled with those who got a second dose at roughly 12 weeks. TCR sequencing was performed for 233 trial participants, of whom about 210 were given two doses of AZD1222 and approximately 25 were given two doses of MenACWY control vaccine. Enrollment into the trials was organized by age into subgroups of 18-55, 56-69 and 70-plus years, and those subgroups contained approximately 150, 30 and 60 TCR-sequenced participants, respectively.

On the study overall, not on this receptor specifically: After two AZD1222 doses, spike-specific TCR breadth and depth were significantly higher than at day 0 and than in MenACWY recipients. Conclusions about previously exposed vaccinees are limited because only a handful of AZD1222 recipients were SARS-CoV-2 seropositive at baseline. The 56-69-year group was small, and its depth increase did not reach significance, likely because of low power. Vaccine-associated CD4 TCRs spanned the whole spike protein, with dominant responses in regions 160-218 and 743-854. Because no samples from the day 14 peak response were available, repertoires could be characterized only after the peak T cell response. Reportedly, almost half of the unique spike-specific TCRs recognized epitopes lying outside the regions that are mutated in the B.1.351 and B.1.1.7 variants. Most participants were white British and females outnumbered males, and the authors suggested that clonal diversity may have been underestimated.

The CDR3 regions of human TCRbeta chains were analyzed by immunosequencing. On the study's bioinformatics: TCRs in the repertoires were compared against a reference library of SARS-CoV-2-specific TCRs that had been generated with the MIRA antigen-specificity platform. Breadth meant the fraction of unique TCRs that were SARS-CoV-2-associated, whereas depth meant the fraction of total T cells that were SARS-CoV-2-associated. Using the MIRA data, every spike-specific TCR was mapped to the spike region that the TCR reacted to and assigned to either a CD4 or a CD8 class. Log10-transformed breadth and depth values were compared by one-way ANOVA with Sidak's multiple comparisons tests. Imported from immuneACCESS, the table was reduced by TCRdb to in-frame sequences with V and J called. These copies leave out some clones; in studies compared against another copy, an unresolved V gene accounts for under half, and the cause of the remainder is not known. The V and J calls and clone size come from that table; D and trimming were worked out from the DNA. This sample has 100,000 to 150,000 clones in its table, and around nine tenths of those were observed once. Of the sample, 7.2% is held by the ten largest clones.

Ends trimmed: V by 5 bases, J by 4 bases; bases unmatched to a gene: 17. The germline V gene (reference sequence) yields SEHNR for CDR1 and FQNEAQ for CDR2. Spanning cysteine to phenylalanine, the CDR3 consists of 18 amino acids. The entry retains the CDR3 DNA only, 54 bases that are in frame from base 1. According to the study, the label for this sample's time point signals: baseline before first vaccination. Samples from vaccinated people were obtained from the UK trials COV001 and COV002, which included a single-blind randomized controlled phase 2/3 trial of AZD1222 (ChAdOx1 nCoV-19) in healthy adults. For TCRbeta chain sequencing, PBMC samples from trial participants were taken at day 0 and at day 28 after the second dose.

The sequence came from an adult in good health. The chain uses TRBV7-9 and TRBJ2-1, with 7 junctional bases fitting TRBD2. Sequenced material: peripheral blood, taken on day 0 of AZD1222 vaccination. The bases read TGTGCCAGCAGCCCACAACCGACACTAGCGTCTTCTTACAATGAGCAGTTCTTC. Translated, this gives CASSPQPTLASSYNEQFF.